This T cell receptor (beta chain) was found in a study of blood T cell repertoires in COVID-19. CDR1 is MNHEY, CDR2 SVGAGI, per germline. This CDR3 has 13 amino acids. V was clipped by 6 bases and J by 5 bases, with 13 bases between them. Clones were sequenced by immunoSEQ multiplex PCR, and TCRdb holds only the in-frame ones, with some missing. The sample records about 210,000 clones, about three quarters being singletons. This TCR was sampled from a woman in her 70s with acute or convalescent COVID-19. The specimen was peripheral blood. The chain employs TRBV6-5 and TRBJ1-2, with unresolved D. The CDR3 DNA reads as TGTGCCAGCAGCCGGGGAGGGCGGTATGGCTACACCTTC. This gives the protein CASSRGGRYGYTF.